What follows is one T cell receptor beta chain and its context. As yet, its antigen is unknown. The data were obtained in a study of shared clonotypes between healthy human individuals. Turning to the study itself: Donors had three CD4 naive, three CD4 memory, two CD8 naive and one CD8 memory plate apiece.

Subsets obtained from CD4+ cells comprised CD45RA+ naive and CD45RA-negative memory cells. Study-wide findings and caveats: Naive subsets generally exceeded memory subsets in estimated richness.

The CDR3 is made up of 13 amino acids. Per germline, CDR1 GTSNPN and CDR2 SVGIG (reference sequence). Trimming removed 7 bases from V and 3 bases from J; junction bases left unmatched: 7. Repertoires were generated with immunoSEQ multiplex PCR, while TCRdb's copy carries only in-frame clones and drops some. The data contain 650,000 to 750,000 clones, around 72% of them singletons. The clonotype comes from a woman between 25 and 40 years old in good health. The J gene is TRBJ2-3, the V gene TRBV30, with TRBD1 matching over 7 bases. Sequencing used memory CD4+ T cells sorted from blood. Subset of the sample: CD45RA-negative fraction. The CDR3 reads CAYRQGGTDTQYF. DNA of the CDR3: TGTGCCTACCGACAGGGTGGGACAGATACGCAGTATTTT.